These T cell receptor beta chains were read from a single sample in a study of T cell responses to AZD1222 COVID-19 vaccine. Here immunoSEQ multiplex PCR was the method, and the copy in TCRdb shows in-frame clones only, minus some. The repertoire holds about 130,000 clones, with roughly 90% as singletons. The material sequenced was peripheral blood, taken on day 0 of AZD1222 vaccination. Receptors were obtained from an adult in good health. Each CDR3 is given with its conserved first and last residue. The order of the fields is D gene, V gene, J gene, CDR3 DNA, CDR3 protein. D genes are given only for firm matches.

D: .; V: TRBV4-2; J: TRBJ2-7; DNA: TGTGCCAGCAGCCAAGAAATGCCTTCCGGGGCGAGGAGCTCCTACGAGCAGTACTTC; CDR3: CASSQEMPSGARSSYEQYF
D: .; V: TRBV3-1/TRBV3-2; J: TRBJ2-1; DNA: TGTGCCAGCAGCCAAGGCTCCTACAATGAGCAGTTCTTC; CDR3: CASSQGSYNEQFF
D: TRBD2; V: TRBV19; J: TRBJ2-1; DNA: TGTGCCAGTAGTATAGAGGCTAGCGGGGGCCTCGTCCTAAGCTCCTACAATGAGCAGTTCTTC; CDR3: CASSIEASGGLVLSSYNEQFF
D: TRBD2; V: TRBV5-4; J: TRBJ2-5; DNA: TGTGCCAGCAGCTTGGGAGGACTAGCGGGGACCCAAGAGACCCAGTACTTC; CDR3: CASSLGGLAGTQETQYF
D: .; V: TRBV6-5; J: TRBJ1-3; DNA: TGTGCCAGCAGTTTGACGCCGGGGCCTCTGGGAAACACCATATATTTT; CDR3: CASSLTPGPLGNTIYF
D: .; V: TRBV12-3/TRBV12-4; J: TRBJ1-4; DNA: TGTGCCAGCAGTTTCTCTCGCAGAAAACTGTTTTTT; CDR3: CASSFSRRKLFF
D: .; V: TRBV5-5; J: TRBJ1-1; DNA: TGTGCCAGCAGCTTGCCCCGTACTGAAGCTTTCTTT; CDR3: CASSLPRTEAFF
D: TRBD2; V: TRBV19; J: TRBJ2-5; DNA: TGTGCCAGTAGTATGTTGCTAGCGGGGACTAAAGAGACCCAGTACTTC; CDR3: CASSMLLAGTKETQYF
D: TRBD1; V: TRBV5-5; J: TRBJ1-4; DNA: TGTGCCAGCAGGTCAGGGGGACCTTCAACTAATGAAAAACTGTTTTTT; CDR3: CASRSGGPSTNEKLFF
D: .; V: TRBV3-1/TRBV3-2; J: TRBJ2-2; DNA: TGTGCCAGCAGCCGCCCCGGGGAGCTGTTTTTT; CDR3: CASSRPGELFF